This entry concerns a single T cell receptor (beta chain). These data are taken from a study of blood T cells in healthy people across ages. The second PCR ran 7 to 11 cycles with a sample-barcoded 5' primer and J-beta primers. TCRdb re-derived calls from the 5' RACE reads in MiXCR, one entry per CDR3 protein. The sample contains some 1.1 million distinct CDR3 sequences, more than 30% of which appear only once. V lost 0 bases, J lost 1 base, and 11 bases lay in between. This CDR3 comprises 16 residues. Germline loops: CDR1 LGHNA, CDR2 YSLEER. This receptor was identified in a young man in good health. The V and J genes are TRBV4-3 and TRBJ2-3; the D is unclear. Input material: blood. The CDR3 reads CASSQDITSRTDTQYF. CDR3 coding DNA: TGCGCCAGCAGCCAAGATATAACGTCCCGCACAGATACGCAGTATTTT.